This is a list of T cell receptor beta chains from one sample in a study of cytomegalovirus exposure and HLA in healthy donors. The assay was immunoSEQ multiplex PCR, and TCRdb's table has in-frame clones only and misses some. The table has 100,000 to 150,000 clones, 70% to 80% seen once. The sample taken for sequencing was PBMCs. These receptors came from a female donor in good health and CMV-seronegative. CDR3s include the opening cysteine and the closing phenylalanine or tryptophan. A D gene is named only where the DNA matches it firmly. Clone size is not always given. Where it is, it says once, few, many or a class for expanded clones.

j_call: TRBJ2-7
clone_size: once
v_call: TRBV11-2
d_call: NA
cdr3_aa: CASSEESGWGYTGTYEQYF
cdr3_nt: TGTGCCAGCAGCGAGGAGTCAGGATGGGGATATACTGGGACATACGAGCAGTACTTC

j_call: TRBJ1-2
clone_size: NA
v_call: TRBV5-1
d_call: TRBD1
cdr3_aa: CASSWGTGGEGYTF
cdr3_nt: TGCGCCAGCAGCTGGGGGACAGGGGGCGAAGGCTACACCTTC

j_call: TRBJ1-4
clone_size: NA
v_call: TRBV5-3
d_call: TRBD1
cdr3_aa: CARSSAGQAGEKLFF
cdr3_nt: TGTGCCAGAAGCTCCGCGGGACAGGCGGGGGAAAAACTGTTTTTT

j_call: TRBJ2-6
clone_size: NA
v_call: TRBV9
d_call: NA
cdr3_aa: CASRDSGSGANVLTF
cdr3_nt: TGTGCCAGCAGAGATTCAGGGTCTGGGGCCAACGTCCTGACTTTC

j_call: TRBJ2-1
clone_size: once
v_call: TRBV2
d_call: TRBD2
cdr3_aa: CASSGTSAYNEQFF
cdr3_nt: TGTGCCAGCAGCGGGACTAGCGCCTACAATGAGCAGTTCTTC

j_call: TRBJ2-4
clone_size: NA
v_call: TRBV28
d_call: TRBD1
cdr3_aa: CASSQSGGSGKNIQYF
cdr3_nt: TGTGCCAGCAGCCAGTCAGGGGGCAGCGGCAAAAACATTCAGTACTTC

j_call: TRBJ2-2
clone_size: few
v_call: TRBV4-3
d_call: TRBD1
cdr3_aa: CASSQDRGTNTGELFF
cdr3_nt: TGCGCCAGCAGCCAAGACAGGGGGACGAACACCGGGGAGCTGTTTTTT

j_call: TRBJ1-1
clone_size: few
v_call: TRBV7-9
d_call: NA
cdr3_aa: CASSLEGGTEAFF
cdr3_nt: TGTGCCAGCAGCTTAGAGGGCGGGACTGAAGCTTTCTTT

j_call: TRBJ2-2
clone_size: NA
v_call: TRBV19
d_call: TRBD1
cdr3_aa: CASTAGTGGRTWELFF
cdr3_nt: TGTGCCAGTACCGCCGGGACAGGGGGGAGGACCTGGGAGCTGTTTTTT

j_call: TRBJ2-7
clone_size: NA
v_call: TRBV5-1
d_call: NA
cdr3_aa: CASSLTSFSYEQYF
cdr3_nt: TGCGCCAGCAGCTTAACATCTTTCTCCTACGAGCAGTACTTC

j_call: TRBJ2-7
clone_size: few
v_call: TRBV6-5
d_call: NA
cdr3_aa: CASWDFSYEQYF
cdr3_nt: TGTGCCAGCTGGGACTTCTCCTACGAGCAGTACTTC

j_call: TRBJ1-5
clone_size: NA
v_call: TRBV6-4
d_call: NA
cdr3_aa: CASSEGANQPQHF
cdr3_nt: TGTGCCAGCAGTGAGGGGGCTAATCAGCCCCAGCATTTT

j_call: TRBJ1-3
clone_size: NA
v_call: TRBV10-3
d_call: TRBD1
cdr3_aa: CATKGDRVGGNTIYF
cdr3_nt: TGTGCCACCAAGGGAGACAGGGTCGGTGGAAACACCATATATTTT

j_call: TRBJ1-1
clone_size: NA
v_call: TRBV19
d_call: NA
cdr3_aa: CASRGGLGMNTEAFF
cdr3_nt: TGTGCCAGTAGGGGGGGGCTCGGGATGAACACTGAAGCTTTCTTT

j_call: TRBJ2-7
clone_size: NA
v_call: TRBV27
d_call: NA
cdr3_aa: CASKGTTIGDTQEYF
cdr3_nt: TGTGCCAGCAAAGGGACCACGATCGGGGACACACAGGAGTACTTC

j_call: TRBJ2-7
clone_size: NA
v_call: TRBV2
d_call: TRBD1
cdr3_aa: CASSGRGTGSYEQYF
cdr3_nt: TGTGCCAGCAGTGGGAGGGGGACAGGGAGTTACGAGCAGTACTTC

j_call: TRBJ2-7
clone_size: NA
v_call: TRBV7-9
d_call: NA
cdr3_aa: CASSLTAYEQYF
cdr3_nt: TGTGCCAGCAGCTTGACAGCCTACGAGCAGTACTTC

j_call: TRBJ1-5
clone_size: NA
v_call: TRBV27
d_call: NA
cdr3_aa: CASSFTGAHNQPQHF
cdr3_nt: TGTGCCAGCAGTTTTACTGGGGCCCACAATCAGCCCCAGCATTTT

j_call: TRBJ2-3
clone_size: NA
v_call: TRBV6-6
d_call: NA
cdr3_aa: CASRLPVPDTQYF
cdr3_nt: TGTGCCAGCAGACTCCCGGTGCCAGATACGCAGTATTTT

j_call: TRBJ2-2
clone_size: NA
v_call: TRBV28
d_call: TRBD2
cdr3_aa: CASSPLLAANFNTGELFF
cdr3_nt: TGTGCCAGCAGTCCCCTCCTAGCGGCGAACTTTAACACCGGGGAGCTGTTTTTT

j_call: TRBJ1-1
clone_size: NA
v_call: TRBV10-3
d_call: NA
cdr3_aa: CAISESKDLVTGAFF
cdr3_nt: TGTGCCATCAGTGAGTCGAAGGACTTAGTCACTGGAGCTTTCTTT

j_call: TRBJ2-1
clone_size: NA
v_call: TRBV5-1
d_call: TRBD2
cdr3_aa: CASSLELAVIAEQFF
cdr3_nt: TGCGCCAGCAGCTTAGAACTAGCGGTCATAGCTGAGCAGTTCTTC

j_call: TRBJ2-1
clone_size: NA
v_call: TRBV5-1
d_call: NA
cdr3_aa: CASSSHGGSYNEQFF
cdr3_nt: TGCGCCAGCAGCTCCCACGGGGGCTCCTACAATGAGCAGTTCTTC

j_call: TRBJ1-5
clone_size: NA
v_call: TRBV19
d_call: TRBD1
cdr3_aa: CASSRGTGSNQPQHF
cdr3_nt: TGTGCCAGTAGTAGAGGGACAGGGAGCAATCAGCCCCAGCATTTT

j_call: TRBJ1-5
clone_size: NA
v_call: TRBV6-6
d_call: TRBD1
cdr3_aa: CASTPKGGSSNQPQHF
cdr3_nt: TGTGCCAGCACCCCGAAAGGGGGCTCGAGCAATCAGCCCCAGCATTTT

j_call: TRBJ2-5
clone_size: NA
v_call: TRBV7-6
d_call: TRBD2
cdr3_aa: CASSLELAGGLETQYF
cdr3_nt: TGTGCCAGCAGCTTAGAGTTAGCGGGAGGGCTTGAGACCCAGTACTTC

j_call: TRBJ1-1
clone_size: NA
v_call: TRBV6-6
d_call: TRBD1
cdr3_aa: CASDREDTEAFF
cdr3_nt: TGTGCCTCGGACAGGGAGGACACTGAAGCTTTCTTT

j_call: TRBJ1-3
clone_size: few
v_call: TRBV2
d_call: TRBD1
cdr3_aa: CASSGTGGLLSGNTIYF
cdr3_nt: TGTGCCAGCAGCGGGACAGGGGGCCTTCTCTCTGGAAACACCATATATTTT

j_call: TRBJ2-7
clone_size: NA
v_call: TRBV18
d_call: NA
cdr3_aa: CASSPWSGDQNEQYF
cdr3_nt: TGTGCCAGCTCACCATGGTCAGGGGACCAGAACGAGCAGTACTTC

j_call: TRBJ2-5
clone_size: NA
v_call: TRBV7-2
d_call: TRBD2
cdr3_aa: CASSLLAGVGTRTQYF
cdr3_nt: TGTGCCAGCAGCTTGCTAGCGGGAGTCGGTACGCGGACCCAGTACTTC

j_call: TRBJ2-5
clone_size: NA
v_call: TRBV6-6
d_call: NA
cdr3_aa: CASSTSALGDKETQYF
cdr3_nt: TGTGCCAGCAGTACCTCGGCCCTTGGAGATAAAGAGACCCAGTACTTC

j_call: TRBJ2-6
clone_size: NA
v_call: TRBV28
d_call: TRBD2
cdr3_aa: CASSLSGASGANVLTF
cdr3_nt: TGTGCCAGCAGTCTTAGCGGGGCTTCTGGGGCCAACGTCCTGACTTTC